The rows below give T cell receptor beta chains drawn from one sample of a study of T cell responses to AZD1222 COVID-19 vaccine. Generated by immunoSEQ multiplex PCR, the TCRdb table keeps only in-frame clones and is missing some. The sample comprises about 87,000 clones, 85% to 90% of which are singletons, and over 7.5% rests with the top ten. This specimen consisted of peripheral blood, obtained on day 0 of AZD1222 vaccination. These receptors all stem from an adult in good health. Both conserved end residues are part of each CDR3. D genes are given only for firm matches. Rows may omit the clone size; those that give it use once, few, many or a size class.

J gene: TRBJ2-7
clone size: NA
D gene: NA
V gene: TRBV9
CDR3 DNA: TGTGCCAGCGGACCCACCTCCTACGAGCAGTACTTC
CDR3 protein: CASGPTSYEQYF

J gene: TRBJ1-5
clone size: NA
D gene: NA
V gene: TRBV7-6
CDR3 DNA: TGTGCCAGCAGCTTAGATGGTTTAAGCAATCAGCCCCAGCATTTT
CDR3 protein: CASSLDGLSNQPQHF

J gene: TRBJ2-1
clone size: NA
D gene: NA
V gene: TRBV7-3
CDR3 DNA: TGTGCCAGCAGCCCCGAGGGGGATTACAATGAGCAGTTCTTC
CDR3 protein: CASSPEGDYNEQFF

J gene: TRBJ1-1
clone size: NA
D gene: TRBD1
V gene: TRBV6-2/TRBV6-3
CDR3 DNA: TGTGCCAGCAGCTCGGGACAGGGGGCAACTGAAGCTTTCTTT
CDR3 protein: CASSSGQGATEAFF

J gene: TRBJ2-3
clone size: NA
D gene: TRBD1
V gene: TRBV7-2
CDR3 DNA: TGTGCCAGCAACCGGGGGACAGGGATGGCAGATACGCAGTATTTT
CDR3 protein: CASNRGTGMADTQYF

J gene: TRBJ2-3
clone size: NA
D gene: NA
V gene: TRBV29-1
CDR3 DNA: TGCAGCGTTTTAGCGGACCCCGGCACAGATACGCAGTATTTT
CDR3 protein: CSVLADPGTDTQYF

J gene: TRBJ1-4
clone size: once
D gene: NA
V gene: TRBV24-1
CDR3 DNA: TGTGCCACCAGTGATTCCGGGCAGGAAAAACTGTTTTTT
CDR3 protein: CATSDSGQEKLFF

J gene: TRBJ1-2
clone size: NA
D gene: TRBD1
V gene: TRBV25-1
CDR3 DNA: TGTGCCAGCAGTGAACCCGACAGGGCCAACTATGGCTACACCTTC
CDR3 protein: CASSEPDRANYGYTF

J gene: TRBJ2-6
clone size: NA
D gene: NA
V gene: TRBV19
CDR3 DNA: TGTGCCAGTACCATAGGGTCTTCCGGGGCCAACGTCCTGACTTTC
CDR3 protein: CASTIGSSGANVLTF

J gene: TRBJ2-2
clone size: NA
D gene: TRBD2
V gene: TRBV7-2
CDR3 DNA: TGTGCCAGCAGCTTAGTCGCGGGGGCGAACACCGGGGAGCTGTTTTTT
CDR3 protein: CASSLVAGANTGELFF

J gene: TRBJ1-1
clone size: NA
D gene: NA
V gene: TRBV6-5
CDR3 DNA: TGTGCCAGCAGCACTGGCCAGAACACTGAAGCTTTCTTT
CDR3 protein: CASSTGQNTEAFF

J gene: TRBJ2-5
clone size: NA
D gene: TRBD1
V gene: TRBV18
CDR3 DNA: TGTGCCAGCTCACCTGGACAGGGGAGTTCGGAGACCCAGTACTTC
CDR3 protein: CASSPGQGSSETQYF

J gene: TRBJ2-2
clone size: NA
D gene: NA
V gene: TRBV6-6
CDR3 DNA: TGTGCCAGCAGTTACTGGGGTTCCGGGGAGCTGTTTTTT
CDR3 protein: CASSYWGSGELFF

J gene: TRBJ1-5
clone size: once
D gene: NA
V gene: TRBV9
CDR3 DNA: TGTGCCAGCAGTGGTGGACAGCCAAATCAGCCCCAGCATTTT
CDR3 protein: CASSGGQPNQPQHF

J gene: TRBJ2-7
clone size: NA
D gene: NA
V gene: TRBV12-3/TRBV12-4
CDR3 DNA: TGTGCCAGCAGTTTAGTGCAGCCTTACGAGCAGTACTTC
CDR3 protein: CASSLVQPYEQYF

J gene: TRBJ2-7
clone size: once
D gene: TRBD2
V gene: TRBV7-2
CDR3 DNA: TGTGCCAGCAGCACGGCCCGAGCGGGGGGCTCCTACGAGCAGTACTTC
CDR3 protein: CASSTARAGGSYEQYF

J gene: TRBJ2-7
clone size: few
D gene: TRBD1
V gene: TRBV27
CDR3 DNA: TGTGCCAGCAGCCCGACAGGGAACTACCCTTACGAGCAGTACTTC
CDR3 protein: CASSPTGNYPYEQYF

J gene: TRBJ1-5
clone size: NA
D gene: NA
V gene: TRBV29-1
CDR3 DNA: TGCAGCGTCTCGACGGACCTTAGCAATCAGCCCCAGCATTTT
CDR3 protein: CSVSTDLSNQPQHF

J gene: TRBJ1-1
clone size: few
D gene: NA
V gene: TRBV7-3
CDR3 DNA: TGTGCCAGCAGCGTTACTCGGACCACTGAAGCTTTCTTT
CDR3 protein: CASSVTRTTEAFF